What follows are 4 T cell receptor beta chains derived from one specimen sequenced in a study of Ad26.COV2.S vaccination and SARS-CoV-2 variants. The treatment denotes: approximately 18 received Ad26.COV2.S at low or high dose, single or two shots; several received placebo; per-sample allocation not given. Following the first vaccine or placebo injection, samples were taken on day 63. The data were produced by immunoSEQ multiplex PCR, yet TCRdb's version contains in-frame clones alone and is incomplete. The data show hundreds of thousands of clones, around nine tenths seen once. The sample here was peripheral blood, taken in a trial of Ad26.COV2.S vaccine versus placebo. These receptors all stem from a person aged 18-65 years who received the Ad26.COV2.S COVID-19 vaccine or a placebo.

CDR3 DNA sequence: TGTGCCAGCAGTTTCAGTAGCGGGGCCCCAAACAATGAGCAGTTCTTC. It codes for CASSFSSGAPNNEQFF. The chain joins TRBV28 to TRBJ2-1; 8 bases line up with TRBD2. The CDR3 covers 16 residues. V dropped 3 bases and J dropped 5; count of bases not matched to a gene: 9. Germline V gene sequence: CDR1 MDHEN, CDR2 SYDVKM.

The chain uses TRBV16 and TRBJ1-5; D ambiguous. V lost 2 bases, J lost 1 base, and 12 bases lay in between. The CDR3 contains 16 residues. Germline V gene lookup returns CDR1 KGHSY and CDR2 FQNENV. DNA for the CDR3: TGTGCCAGCAGCCAAGGATCCCCGGGGAGCAATCAGCCCCAGCATTTT. It specifies CASSQGSPGSNQPQHF.

The rearrangement links TRBV11-2 to TRBJ2-5; D ambiguous. With 0 bases removed from V and 10 bases from J, the gap between germline ends came to 6 bases. From germline, CDR1 is SGHAT and CDR2 FQNNGV. This CDR3 contains 11 residues. CDR3 bases: TGTGCCAGCAGCTTAGAAAGGGACCAGTACTTC. Protein sequence: CASSLERDQYF.

The rearrangement joins TRBV7-9 to TRBJ2-1; the match to TRBD1 covers 9 bases. The CDR3 contains 16 residues. With V trimmed by 5 bases and J by 7 bases, 12 bases remained unmatched. CDR1 and CDR2 (germline): SEHNR, FQNEAQ (reference sequence). The CDR3 DNA is TGTGCCAGCAGCGACTCCGGGACAGGGAAAGAAAATGAGCAGTTCTTC. This translates into CASSDSGTGKENEQFF.